This TCR beta chain was profiled in a study of T-cell memory formation after mild COVID-19. Study-wide context: There were largely donor-specific TCR clusters.

The table lists this clonotype with a few counts. What it binds is not known. Trimming removed 4 bases from V and 4 bases from J, with 6 bases in between. CDR3 length: 11 residues. The germline gives CDR1 SGHNT, CDR2 YYREEE (reference sequence). Findings and caveats of the study: Whereas later expanders leaned CD4+, clones contracting day 15 to 85 showed a balanced CD4/CD8 makeup.

Constant-segment primers were used for 5'RACE, and the resulting TCR alpha and TCR beta cDNA libraries carried sample barcodes and UMIs. TCRdb reanalysed the 5' RACE reads using MiXCR and keeps one entry per CDR3 protein. The data show fewer than 600,000 distinct CDR3 sequences, less than 25% seen once. Sequenced: PBMCs or a T cell subset sorted from them (not recorded which). J is TRBJ2-7 and V is TRBV5-4; D not certain. This receptor was taken from an adult woman who had mild COVID-19 (a few samples of this study predate the infection). Cell type and time point are not known. As DNA, the CDR3 is TGTGCCAGCAGCGGTGAATACGAGCAGTACTTC. Its translation is CASSGEYEQYF.